This T cell receptor beta chain was profiled in a study of blood T cells in healthy people across ages. The table lists this clonotype with many counts. Germline V gene sequence: CDR1 SGHTA, CDR2 FQGNSA. With V trimmed by 5 bases and J by 7 bases, 7 bases remained unmatched. This CDR3 comprises 14 residues. With a J-beta primer mix and a sample-barcoded 5' primer, a second PCR ran about 6 to 11 cycles. One entry per CDR3 protein, called by TCRdb with MiXCR from the 5' RACE reads. The table shows 600,000 to 850,000 distinct CDR3 sequences, with approximately 43% occurring only once. The sample comprised blood. This chain joins TRBV7-2 and TRBJ2-1; TRBD2 matches 8 bases. This TCR came from a woman in her fifties or sixties in good health. DNA for the CDR3: TGTGCCAGCAGCCCGGGACTAGGAAGAAATGAGCAGTTCTTC. Protein: CASSPGLGRNEQFF.